This is a list of T cell receptor beta chains from one sample in a study of T cell responses to AZD1222 COVID-19 vaccine. The table came from immunoSEQ multiplex PCR; TCRdb's copy has only in-frame clones and leaves some out. The top ten hold around 6.7% of the sample, which has around 88,000 clones, roughly nine tenths seen once. The sequences come from peripheral blood, collected on day 0 of AZD1222 vaccination. Receptors originate from an adult in good health. Each CDR3 is given with its conserved first and last residue. D genes are given only for firm matches. Not all rows give a size; the values are once, few, many and, for expanded clones, a class.

TRBJ2-5 | 15 | TRBV5-1 | NA | NA | CASSLDGQAQETQYF | TGCGCCAGCAGCTTGGATGGGCAGGCCCAAGAGACCCAGTACTTC
TRBJ2-2 | 12 | TRBV27 | NA | NA | CASSPIGGELFF | TGTGCCAGCAGTCCTATCGGCGGGGAGCTGTTTTTT
TRBJ1-2 | 11 | TRBV5-6 | NA | NA | CASSLQNGYTF | TGTGCCAGCAGCCTTCAGAATGGCTACACCTTC
TRBJ1-2 | 13 | TRBV6-5 | NA | NA | CASSYDWNYGYTF | TGTGCCAGCAGTTACGATTGGAACTATGGCTACACCTTC
TRBJ2-7 | 18 | TRBV21-1 | NA | few | CASTRAGGLFRFSYEQYF | TGTGCCAGCACAAGGGCGGGAGGGCTCTTCCGATTCTCCTACGAGCAGTACTTC
TRBJ2-3 | 20 | TRBV5-3 | TRBD2 | NA | CARSSVAGGLVRYYTDTQYF | TGTGCCAGAAGCTCTGTAGCGGGGGGTTTAGTGAGGTACTACACAGATACGCAGTATTTT
TRBJ2-1 | 14 | TRBV29-1 | NA | NA | CSVVQDSSYNEQFF | TGCAGCGTTGTTCAGGACAGCTCCTACAATGAGCAGTTCTTC
TRBJ2-3 | 16 | TRBV28 | NA | NA | CASSLFGADVTDTQYF | TGTGCCAGCAGTTTATTCGGGGCGGACGTCACAGATACGCAGTATTTT
TRBJ1-5 | 13 | TRBV6-5 | TRBD1 | NA | CASSSGQAQPQHF | TGTGCCAGCAGTTCGGGACAGGCACAGCCCCAGCATTTT
TRBJ2-2 | 13 | TRBV5-5 | NA | NA | CAGAAGNTGELFF | TGTGCCGGTGCGGCAGGGAACACCGGGGAGCTGTTTTTT
TRBJ2-3 | 14 | TRBV6-5 | NA | NA | CASSLRAATDTQYF | TGTGCCAGCAGCCTTAGGGCAGCCACAGATACGCAGTATTTT
TRBJ1-1 | 13 | TRBV7-8 | TRBD1 | NA | CASSQGAGTEAFF | TGTGCCAGCAGCCAGGGGGCGGGCACTGAAGCTTTCTTT
TRBJ1-1 | 14 | TRBV19 | NA | NA | CASSILAGVAEAFF | TGTGCCAGTAGTATCTTGGCAGGGGTGGCTGAAGCTTTCTTT
TRBJ2-7 | 15 | TRBV24-1 | NA | NA | CATSDFEGGPGEQYF | TGTGCCACCAGTGATTTTGAAGGCGGCCCGGGAGAGCAGTACTTC
TRBJ1-6 | 13 | TRBV30 | TRBD1 | few | CAWTQGDGSPLHF | TGTGCCTGGACGCAGGGGGACGGTTCACCCCTCCACTTT
TRBJ2-3 | 16 | TRBV28 | NA | NA | CASSPYYTTSTDTQYF | TGTGCCAGCAGTCCTTACTACACGACTAGCACAGATACGCAGTATTTT
TRBJ1-2 | 15 | TRBV19 | NA | few | CASSMWQGGSDGYTF | TGTGCCAGTAGTATGTGGCAGGGTGGCTCAGATGGCTACACCTTC
TRBJ1-2 | 13 | TRBV30 | NA | NA | CAWSSQGFYGYTF | TGTGCCTGGAGCTCCCAAGGATTCTATGGCTACACCTTC
TRBJ2-1 | 15 | TRBV18 | NA | NA | CASSPGRGSYNEQFF | TGTGCCAGCTCACCGGGACGGGGCTCCTACAATGAGCAGTTCTTC
TRBJ2-3 | 13 | TRBV5-1 | NA | NA | CASNTLTSDTQYF | TGCGCCAGCAACACCTTAACCTCAGATACGCAGTATTTT
TRBJ2-1 | 15 | TRBV4-3 | TRBD2 | NA | CASSQRLAGDNEQFF | TGCGCCAGCAGCCAAAGACTAGCGGGGGACAATGAGCAGTTCTTC
TRBJ1-4 | 14 | TRBV6-5 | TRBD1 | NA | CASKQGEVGEKLFF | TGTGCCAGCAAACAGGGGGAAGTTGGTGAAAAACTGTTTTTT